Below, one TCR beta chain is given with its context. Antigen specificity is unknown. These data originate in a study of regulatory T cells in long-lasting Graves disease. Study observations and caveats: Only peripheral blood was studied, not thyroid tissue. There was favoring of TRBV28, TRBJ1-2 and TRBJ2-5 in persistent disease. Small sample size may have lowered accuracy. More public clonotypes were shared by persistent patients (around 2,500) than by new patients (fewer than 1,000).

CDR1 and CDR2 (germline): SGHRS, YFSETQ. The length of the CDR3 is 14 residues. With 4 bases removed from V and 6 bases from J, the gap between germline ends came to 16 bases. HTBI primers from iRepertoire and Arm-PCR of CDR3 regions yielded the TCR beta libraries. TCRdb reprocessed the multiplex PCR reads via MiXCR and lists one record per CDR3 protein. The sample carries about 660,000 distinct CDR3 sequences, about 32% recorded once. Time point denoted: persistent/refractory GD, antithyroid drugs over 5 years with positive TRAb. RNA isolated from PBMCs was used to make the TCR library. The genes are TRBV5-1 and TRBJ1-2; D might be TRBD1 (6 bases). The sequencing here drew on peripheral blood mononuclear cells (PBMCs), taken when the disease was refractory, from a patient treated with antithyroid drugs. This TCR came from a female donor with Graves disease. CDR3 nucleotide sequence: TGCGCCAGCAGCGAACCGGGACACCCTGATGGCTACACCTTC. This encodes CASSEPGHPDGYTF.